This passage covers 23 T cell receptor beta chains from one sample sequenced in a study of T cell repertoires in cytomegalovirus infection. One entry per CDR3 protein results from TCRdb running MiXCR on the reads. The sample contains about 71,000 distinct CDR3 sequences, approximately 20% of which appear only once. Their cognate antigens are unknown. Sample: CD8+ T cells from cultured PBMCs, taken from culture after CMV antigen stimulation. The source is a human donor in good health (CMV status not recorded). Some clones in this sample may be carry-over from other donors' samples.

About this clonotype: At one boundary the junction diverges from the germline segment, which might be a read error. The genes are TRBV7-6 and TRBJ2-6, with 12 bases aligning to TRBD1. The CDR3 covers 18 residues. Germline assignment: CDR1 SGHVS and CDR2 FNYEAQ. The CDR3 spells CASSATGTGGSGANGLTF. The CDR3 nucleotides read TGTGCCAGCAGCGCAACCGGGACAGGGGGCTCTGGGGCCAACGGCCTGACTTTC.

This chain joins TRBV6-2 or TRBV6-3 and TRBJ2-7, with D perhaps given as TRBD1 or TRBD2 (6 bases each). Germline CDR1 is MNHEY and CDR2 is SVGEGT. Trimming removed 8 bases at V and 2 bases at J, with 13 bases between. The CDR3 loop spans 13 amino acids. The CDR3 region has the DNA TGTGCCAGCGGCGGGACAAGAACCTACGAGCAGTACTTC. Amino acids: CASGGTRTYEQYF.

The rearrangement links TRBV7-2 to TRBJ1-3, with TRBD1 identical over 7 bases. Germline lookup yields CDR1 SGHTA and CDR2 FQGNSA. V shed 5 bases and J 4 bases; nucleotides not matched to a gene: 5. The CDR3 has 14 residues. CDR3 nucleotide sequence: TGTGCCAGCAGCCTCAGGGGGTCGGGAAACACCATATATTTT. This encodes CASSLRGSGNTIYF.

CDR3 residues: CASSNHHREREQFF. DNA for the CDR3: TGTGCCAGCAGTAACCACCACAGGGAGCGGGAGCAGTTCTTC. The gene calls are TRBV9 and TRBJ2-1, with D possibly TRBD1 on 6 matching bases. The germline V and J ends were trimmed by 5 bases and 10 bases, with 19 bases remaining between them. Germline CDR1 and CDR2: SGDLS and YYNGEE. This CDR3 is 14 amino acids long.

This clonotype was observed a handful of times. This chain links TRBV6-5 with TRBJ1-2; D gene uncertain. V lost 5 bases and J 5 bases, leaving 12 bases between the germline ends. Germline V gene sequence: CDR1 MNHEY, CDR2 SVGAGI. The CDR3 consists of 13 residues. CDR3 sequence (DNA): TGTGCCAGCAGTGTCTTTAAGAAATATGGCTACACCTTC. It codes for CASSVFKKYGYTF.

The chain joins TRBV7-2 to TRBJ2-7; tentatively, D is TRBD1 (5 bases). CDR3 size: 14 residues. Germline loops: CDR1 SGHTA, CDR2 FQGNSA. Between the trimmed V and J ends, which lost 5 bases and 1 base, there was a span of 12 bases. CDR3 residues: CASSQPGFSYEQYF. The CDR3 nucleotides read TGTGCCAGCAGCCAGCCAGGGTTTTCCTACGAGCAGTACTTC.

The chain carries TRBV7-2 and TRBJ2-1; possibly TRBD1 for D (6 bases). V was pared by 4 bases and J by 4 bases, with 20 bases between. CDR1 and CDR2 from the germline V gene are SGHTA and FQGNSA. CDR3 length: 17 residues. The DNA of the CDR3 is TGTGCCAGCAGCTCCAGGGGCAGGGACACGCTATACAATGAGCAGTTCTTC. Translated, it gives CASSSRGRDTLYNEQFF.

This clonotype occurred a few times. The chain carries TRBV4-3 and TRBJ2-5; D gene ambiguous. The CDR3 runs to 15 residues. V was trimmed by 0 bases and J by 7 bases, leaving 15 bases between them. Per germline, CDR1 LGHNA and CDR2 YSLEER. The CDR3 region is CASSQEGLVGWTQYF. The CDR3, as DNA: TGCGCCAGCAGCCAAGAAGGTTTGGTCGGGTGGACCCAGTACTTC.

The table lists this clonotype with a few counts. The chain uses TRBV2 and TRBJ2-1; weak D call: TRBD2 (6 bases). The CDR3 length is 13 residues. Germline assignment: CDR1 SNHLY and CDR2 FYNNEI. V lost 11 bases, J lost 1 base, and 12 bases lay in between. CDR3 coding DNA: TGTGCCTTTGCCGGGGGTTCCTACAATGAGCAGTTCTTC. Amino acid sequence: CAFAGGSYNEQFF.

DNA for the CDR3: TGTGCCAGCAGTTACTCGAACCCGGATACGCAGTATTTT. This sequence encodes CASSYSNPDTQYF. The chain links TRBV6-2 or TRBV6-3 to TRBJ2-3; D is undetermined. This CDR3 is 13 amino acids long. Trimming removed 0 bases from V and 6 bases from J, with 7 bases in between. Germline assignment: CDR1 MNHEY and CDR2 SVGEGT.

The CDR3, as DNA: TGTGCCAGCAGCCTCAACGAGGCGGCTGAAAAACTGTTTTTT. Amino acid sequence: CASSLNEAAEKLFF. The chain uses TRBV7-6 and TRBJ1-4; no clear D gene. This CDR3 comprises 14 residues. The germline CDR1 and CDR2 sequences are SGHVS and FNYEAQ. V dropped 5 bases and J dropped 7 bases, with 14 bases sitting between them.

The rearrangement links TRBV20-1 to TRBJ1-4; D is possibly TRBD1 (5 bases). This CDR3 has 17 residues. Germline-derived CDR1 and CDR2 are DFQATT and SNEGSKA (reference sequence). V lost 2 bases and J 0 bases, leaving 16 bases between the germline ends. CDR3: CSARPPGLPATNEKLFF. The DNA for the CDR3 is TGCAGTGCTAGACCTCCGGGACTCCCTGCAACTAATGAAAAACTGTTTTTT.

The chain has TRBV7-2 and TRBJ1-1, with a weak D call TRBD1 (6 bases). The CDR3 length is 14 residues. Per germline, CDR1 SGHTA and CDR2 FQGNSA. V gave up 0 bases and J gave up 4 bases, with 9 bases separating them. The CDR3 nucleotides read TGTGCCAGCAGCTTAGCGGGGGCGGGCACTGAAGCTTTCTTT. This gives the protein CASSLAGAGTEAFF.

The chain links TRBV7-9 to TRBJ2-1, with D uncertain. The CDR3 sequence is 12 residues long. From germline, CDR1 is SEHNR and CDR2 FQNEAQ (reference sequence). Trimming cost V 6 bases and J 3 bases, with 6 bases left between them. The CDR3 nucleotides are TGTGCCAGCAGTCCGTTCTACAATGAGCAGTTCTTC. Its translation is CASSPFYNEQFF.

Only a few counts were recorded for this clonotype. The chain couples TRBV12-3 or TRBV12-4 to TRBJ1-2; 8 nucleotides align to TRBD1. The length of the CDR3 is 17 residues. V dropped 6 bases and J dropped 1; count of bases not matched to a gene: 13. CDR3 loop: CASSSDRDAPLNYGYTF. In DNA, the CDR3 is TGTGCCAGCAGCTCGGACAGGGATGCCCCACTTAACTATGGCTACACCTTC.

The table lists this clonotype with a few counts. The V gene is TRBV7-9, the J gene TRBJ1-2; D gene unclear. Germline-derived CDR1 and CDR2 are SEHNR and FQNEAQ (reference sequence). V was clipped by 7 bases and J by 2 bases, with 8 bases between them. The CDR3 has 12 amino acids. The DNA for the CDR3 is TGTGCCAGCAATGGGCCGAACTATGGCTACACCTTC. Its translation: CASNGPNYGYTF. Supplemented by reference TRBV7-9 and TRBJ1-2, the full variable domain reads DTGVSQNPRHKITKRGQNVTFRCDPISEHNRLYWYRQTLGQGPEFLTYFQNEAQLEKSRLLSDRFSAERPKGSFSTLEIQRTEQGDSAMYLCASNGPNYGYTFGSGTRLTVV.

The CDR3 loop reads CASSLAGRADIQYF. For the CDR3, the DNA is TGTGCCAGCAGCTTAGCGGGCAGGGCGGACATTCAGTACTTC. The V and J genes are TRBV7-2 and TRBJ2-4; D is possibly TRBD1 (5 bases). Trimming removed 0 bases from V and 8 bases from J, with 11 bases in between. The germline V gene has CDR1 SGHTA and CDR2 FQGNSA. The CDR3 has 14 amino acids. Full variable domain (remainder filled in from reference TRBV7-2 and TRBJ2-4): GAGVSQSPSNKVTEKGKDVELRCDPISGHTALYWYRQSLGQGLEFLIYFQGNSAPDKSGLPSDRFSAERTGGSVSTLTIQRTQQEDSAVYLCASSLAGRADIQYFGAGTRLSVL.

The genes are TRBV29-1 and TRBJ1-1, with no clear D. The CDR3 extends over 11 amino acids. Germline CDR1 is SQVTM and CDR2 is ANQGSEA. V was clipped by 4 bases and J by 7 bases, with 10 bases between them. As DNA, the CDR3 is TGCAGCGTTGGGACTTTAAATGAAGCTTTCTTT. Its protein is CSVGTLNEAFF.

This clonotype showed up just a few times. This rearrangement joins TRBV27 to TRBJ1-2, with D maybe TRBD1 (6 bases). The CDR3 covers 14 residues. V gave up 6 bases and J gave up 2 bases, with 13 bases separating them. CDR1 and CDR2 from the germline V gene are MNHEY and SMNVEV (reference sequence). CDR3 sequence reads: CASRAVDSNYGYTF. As DNA, the CDR3 is TGTGCCAGCAGAGCCGTGGACAGCAACTATGGCTACACCTTC.

The chain joins TRBV9 to TRBJ2-1; 12 bases fit TRBD2. The V gene end was trimmed by 4 bases and the J gene end by 4 bases; junction bases not matched to a gene: 3. This CDR3 region has 15 residues. CDR1 and CDR2 (germline): SGDLS, YYNGEE. In nucleotides, the CDR3 is TGTGCCAGCAGCCCTAGCGGGGGGGAATACAATGAGCAGTTCTTC. This codes for CASSPSGGEYNEQFF.

The sample holds many counts of this clonotype. The V and J genes are TRBV7-8 and TRBJ1-3, with no clear D. The CDR3 spans 14 residues. V gave up 5 bases and J gave up 5 bases, with 13 bases separating them. Looked up from germline, CDR1 is SGHVS and CDR2 is FQNEAQ. The CDR3 sequence is CASSLGRDRNTIYF. CDR3 sequence (DNA): TGTGCCAGCAGCCTCGGACGAGATAGAAACACCATATATTTT.

In DNA form, the CDR3 reads TGCGCCAGCAGCTTGGAGGTGGATTCTGGGGCCAACGTCCTGACTTTC. As protein: CASSLEVDSGANVLTF. The rearrangement uses TRBV5-1 and TRBJ2-6; D remains ambiguous. The CDR3 is made up of 16 amino acids. Germline CDR1 is SGHRS and CDR2 is YFSETQ. V lost 0 bases and J 1 base, leaving 8 bases between the germline ends.

This sequence joins TRBV27 and TRBJ2-7; 7 positions agree with TRBD2. The ends lost 4 bases at V and 7 bases at J; junction bases unmatched: 10. The length of the CDR3 is 14 residues. Looked up from germline, CDR1 is MNHEY and CDR2 is SMNVEV (reference sequence). The CDR3 DNA sequence: TGTGCCAGCAGTTCTCGTGGGGGGGTAAGGGAGCAGTACTTC. Translating it yields CASSSRGGVREQYF.